These 9 T cell receptor beta chains share one sample of origin, sequenced in a study of response to subunit inactivated influenza vaccine. TCRdb re-called the RT-PCR reads with MiXCR, one entry per CDR3 protein. The sample consists of some 500,000 distinct CDR3 sequences, approximately 15% of them appearing once. Source: CD4+ T cells sorted from PBMCs, taken roughly 24 months after vaccination. The receptors come from a man aged 45-69 years who received an inactivated influenza vaccine.

The chain is built from TRBV28 and TRBJ2-3; 12 positions agree with TRBD2. Germline CDR1 reads MDHEN; CDR2 reads SYDVKM. After removal of 3 bases from V and 4 bases from J, the junction contained 5 bases not matched to a gene. The CDR3 covers 16 residues. The CDR3 bases are TGTGCCAGCAGTTTGCTGACTAGCGGGGGTTCAGATACGCAGTATTTT. The encoded protein is CASSLLTSGGSDTQYF.

The sample holds a few counts of this clonotype. The chain combines TRBV20-1 with TRBJ2-7; the match to TRBD2 covers 9 bases. The germline gives CDR1 DFQATT, CDR2 SNEGSKA (reference sequence). Trimming removed 4 bases from V and 2 bases from J; junction bases left unmatched: 6. This CDR3 comprises 14 residues. The CDR3 here is CSAKSGGSTYEQYF. CDR3 nucleotide sequence: TGCAGTGCTAAAAGCGGGGGGTCCACCTACGAGCAGTACTTC.

The sample holds a few counts of this clonotype. The rearrangement uses TRBV7-9 and TRBJ1-1; perhaps TRBD1 as D (6 bases). CDR1 SEHNR and CDR2 FQNEAQ come from the germline V gene (reference sequence). The CDR3 is made up of 13 amino acids. Deletions cut 6 bases from V and 7 bases from J, with 15 bases between. The CDR3 reads CASSLRTGNEAFF. The CDR3 region has the DNA TGTGCCAGCAGTCTAAGAACAGGGAATGAAGCTTTCTTT.

This clonotype was seen repeatedly, ten times or more. The V gene is TRBV7-8, the J gene TRBJ2-7, with 9 bases that match TRBD1. The CDR3 totals 15 residues. Trimming at V came to 4 bases and at J to 2 bases, leaving 6 bases not matched to a gene. Looked up from germline, CDR1 is SGHVS and CDR2 is FQNEAQ. CDR3 protein: CASSWRRTGAYEQYF. DNA of the CDR3: TGTGCCAGCAGCTGGCGCCGGACAGGGGCCTACGAGCAGTACTTC.

This clonotype was observed many times. V is TRBV7-2 and J is TRBJ1-1, with D maybe TRBD1 (5 bases). The V gene lost 5 bases and the J gene lost 7 bases, with 14 bases spanning the gap. From germline, CDR1 is SGHTA and CDR2 FQGNSA. There are 13 residues in the CDR3. CDR3 in DNA: TGTGCCAGCAGCCTCCAGGGTCTAGGTGAAGCTTTCTTT. This sequence encodes CASSLQGLGEAFF.

This clonotype was picked up a small number of times. The V and J genes are TRBV4-2 and TRBJ2-7; a weak D match, TRBD1 (8 bases). The V gene's germline CDR1 is LGHNA and CDR2 YNFKEQ. CDR3 length: 17 residues. With 2 bases removed from V and 0 bases from J, the gap between germline ends came to 17 bases. The CDR3 is CASSQQVDREGSYEQYF. Written as DNA, the CDR3 is TGTGCCAGCAGCCAACAAGTGGACAGGGAGGGCTCCTACGAGCAGTACTTC.

The rearrangement joins TRBV11-1 to TRBJ2-3; 9 bases agree with TRBD2. With V trimmed by 5 bases and J by 3 bases, 6 bases remained unmatched. The CDR3 length is 15 residues. CDR1 SGHAT and CDR2 FQDESV come from the germline V gene (reference sequence). CDR3 in amino acids: CASSDSGGQTDTQYF. In nucleotides, the CDR3 is TGTGCCAGCAGCGATAGCGGGGGACAAACAGATACGCAGTATTTT. Together with reference TRBV11-1 and TRBJ2-3, the CDR3 gives the full variable domain: EAEVAQSPRYKITEKSQAVAFWCDPISGHATLYWYRQILGQGPELLVQFQDESVVDDSQLPKDRFSAERLKGVDSTLKIQPAELGDSAMYLCASSDSGGQTDTQYFGPGTRLTVL.

The chain's CDR3 is CASSTGQGRLEAFF. The CDR3, as DNA: TGTGCCAGCAGTACGGGACAGGGTCGGTTGGAAGCTTTCTTT. The chain has TRBV12-3 or TRBV12-4 and TRBJ1-1; 9 nucleotides match TRBD1. The junction had 9 bases not matched to a gene; V was cut back by 5 bases and J by 8 bases. CDR3 length: 14 residues.

The rearrangement uses TRBV6-1 and TRBJ2-7; 7 nucleotides line up with TRBD1. The length of the CDR3 is 14 residues. V was pared by 10 bases and J by 0 bases, with 9 bases of the junction left unmatched. Germline assignment: CDR1 MNHNS and CDR2 SASEGT. CDR3 nucleotide sequence: TGTGCCACCGCGGACAGGTCGAGCTCCTACGAGCAGTACTTC. It codes for CATADRSSSYEQYF.